The sequence of this T cell receptor beta chain was determined in a study of blood T cell repertoires in COVID-19. About the study: PBMCs, B-cell-depleted T cells, or T cells provided the cDNA or gDNA that made up the material.

The data were produced by immunoSEQ multiplex PCR, yet TCRdb's version contains in-frame clones alone and is incomplete. This table holds 30,000 to 45,000 clones, roughly 77% found once. V was trimmed by 0 bases and J by 4 bases, leaving 16 bases between them. Germline CDR1 is SGHTA and CDR2 is FQGNSA. CDR3 length equals 16 residues. The receptor comes from a human donor in a cohort sampled during active or convalescent COVID-19. The donor label of this sample is uncertain. The sequenced sample consisted of peripheral blood. J is TRBJ2-7 and V is TRBV7-2; D might be TRBD2 (7 bases). Written as DNA, the CDR3 is TGTGCCAGCAGCTTAGCCCCTGGACTAGGGGGATACGAGCAGTACTTC. Its translation is CASSLAPGLGGYEQYF.